The 25 T cell receptor beta chains given below trace back to one sample, sequenced in a study of cytomegalovirus exposure and HLA in healthy donors. With 60 Vbeta and 13 Jbeta primers, the PCR was carried out. Repertoires were generated with immunoSEQ multiplex PCR, while TCRdb's copy carries only in-frame clones and drops some. The table lists around 80,000 clones, 10% of them singletons. The material sequenced was PBMCs. These receptors came from a man in his sixties in good health and CMV-seropositive.

The rearrangement uses TRBV6-5 and TRBJ1-1; D gene unclear. CDR3 length: 14 residues. The V gene's germline CDR1 is MNHEY and CDR2 SVGAGI. With 5 bases removed from V and 4 bases from J, the gap between germline ends came to 14 bases. The CDR3 DNA reads TGTGCCAGCAGTCCTAGGAGGGAGGCCACTGAAGCTTTCTTT. Its protein product is CASSPRREATEAFF.

In this sample, this clone turned up a few times. CDR3 region: CAISDGQKAGGGYTF. CDR3 DNA: TGTGCCATCAGTGATGGTCAAAAAGCCGGCGGTGGCTACACCTTC. The chain has TRBV10-3 and TRBJ1-2; D is ambiguous. Germline V gene data show CDR1 as ENHRY and CDR2 as SYGVKD. V dropped 3 bases and J dropped 7 bases, with 18 bases sitting between them. The CDR3 is made up of 15 amino acids.

This sequence joins TRBV9 and TRBJ2-5; possibly TRBD2 for D (5 bases). Germline-derived CDR1 and CDR2 are SGDLS and YYNGEE. With 0 bases removed from V and 5 bases from J, the gap between germline ends came to 11 bases. This CDR3 has 14 residues. The CDR3 reads CASSVGVARETQYF. CDR3 nucleotides: TGTGCCAGCAGCGTAGGAGTAGCGAGGGAGACCCAGTACTTC.

This clone occurred a few times. This chain connects TRBV27 to TRBJ2-1; TRBD1 matches 8 bases. From germline, CDR1 is MNHEY and CDR2 SMNVEV (reference sequence). The V segment lost 0 bases and the J segment 6 bases; nucleotides outside the gene matches: 1. This CDR3 contains 14 residues. CDR3 nucleotides: TGTGCCAGCAGTTTATCCAGGGGGCCCAATGAGCAGTTCTTC. Its protein is CASSLSRGPNEQFF.

V usage is TRBV19 and J usage is TRBJ1-1, with D uncertain. The CDR3 totals 16 residues. Germline V CDR1 and CDR2: LNHDA, SQIVND (reference sequence). Trimming took 3 bases from V and 0 from J, leaving 14 bases between them. The CDR3 coding sequence is TGTGCCAGTAGTATGGTTCTTGAGACATTGAACACTGAAGCTTTCTTT. Encoded protein: CASSMVLETLNTEAFF.

This clone has more than one count but fewer than ten. The chain carries TRBV28 and TRBJ1-1; TRBD1 matches at 7 bases. CDR3 length: 14 residues. Trimming removed 4 bases from V and 1 base from J; junction bases left unmatched: 3. CDR1 and CDR2 from the germline V gene are MDHEN and SYDVKM. CDR3 protein: CASSSGQPNTEAFF. The CDR3 coding sequence is TGTGCCAGCAGTTCGGGACAGCCGAACACTGAAGCTTTCTTT.

A word on this clone: The junction departs from germline at one end; a sequencing error may be responsible. This sequence joins TRBV19 and TRBJ1-5, with TRBD1 matching 8 bases. Germline lookup yields CDR1 LNHDA and CDR2 SQIVND (reference sequence). The CDR3 covers 15 residues. The CDR3 DNA sequence: TGTGCCAGCAGTAAAGACAGGGGTAGCAATCAGCCCCAGAATTTT. This gives the protein CASSKDRGSNQPQNF.

This clone was counted between two and nine times. The genes are TRBV2 and TRBJ2-5; weak D call: TRBD1 (6 bases). Judging by the DNA end, TRBJ2-7 fits better; the J call may be wrong. The CDR3 is 14 amino acids. Germline lookup yields CDR1 SNHLY and CDR2 FYNNEI. For the CDR3, the DNA is TGTGCCGGACAGAGCACGCCTTTCTACCACGAGCAGTACTTC. It translates to CAGQSTPFYHEQYF.

The rearrangement joins TRBV14 to TRBJ2-2; 10 bases map to TRBD1. From germline, CDR1 is SGHDN and CDR2 FVKESK. This CDR3 contains 15 residues. Trimming removed 6 bases from V and 3 bases from J; junction bases left unmatched: 4. The CDR3 spells CASSRGTGDTGELFF. For the CDR3, the DNA is TGTGCCAGCAGTCGCGGGACAGGGGACACCGGGGAGCTGTTTTTT.

There are a few counts of this clone. The junction departs from germline at one end; a sequencing error may be responsible. Within the sample, other DNA sequences also encode this same CDR3. CDR3: CASARRGTDTQYF. CDR3 DNA: TGCGCCAGTGCCAGGAGGGGCACAGATACACAGTATTTT. The chain combines TRBV5-1 with TRBJ2-3; D is possibly TRBD2 (6 bases). Germline V lookup: CDR1 SGHRS, CDR2 YFSETQ. The CDR3 is 13 amino acids.

This clone was detected a few times. The chain couples TRBV5-1 to TRBJ1-2, with 8 bases identical to TRBD1. This CDR3 spans 15 amino acids. The germline V gene encodes CDR1 SGHRS and CDR2 YFSETQ. Trimming removed 0 bases from V and 3 bases from J; junction bases left unmatched: 4. The CDR3 nucleotides are TGCGCCAGCAGCTTGGTACAGGGGGTCGACTATGGCTACACCTTC. It encodes CASSLVQGVDYGYTF.

This clone appeared a few times. CDR3 DNA sequence: TGCAGCGCCGAGGGAAACGGTGTTCCTCAAGCTTTCTTT. This sequence encodes CSAEGNGVPQAFF. The rearrangement links TRBV29-1 to TRBJ1-1; no definite D call. Trimming took off 7 bases at V and 9 bases at J, with 21 bases between the two ends. Germline CDR1 SQVTM, CDR2 ANQGSEA. This CDR3 contains 13 residues.

This clone was counted between two and nine times. The chain links TRBV6-1 to TRBJ2-7; D might be TRBD1 (5 bases). V was clipped by 6 bases and J by 3 bases, with 24 bases between them. The CDR3 is 17 amino acids. Germline values: CDR1 MNHNS, CDR2 SASEGT. The CDR3 bases are TGTGCCAGCAGGGAACCCTCTCCCGGGCAGGGCAGCTACGAGCAGTACTTC. As protein: CASREPSPGQGSYEQYF.

This chain uses TRBV6-5 with TRBJ2-7; maybe TRBD2 (6 bases). CDR1 is MNHEY, CDR2 SVGAGI, per germline. The CDR3 spans 14 residues. V lost 5 bases, J lost 3 bases, and 14 bases lay in between. The CDR3 nucleotides read TGTGCCAGCAGTGTAGGGAGTAGCGGCTACGAGCAGTACTTC. Translation gives CASSVGSSGYEQYF.

The gene calls are TRBV23-1 and TRBJ2-3; 7 bases line up with TRBD1. TRBV23-1 is sorted into the ORF group, with uncertain function. J lost 0 bases, V lost 10 bases, and 13 bases had no gene match. This CDR3 contains 16 residues. The CDR3 region is CANQGDAGTSTDTQYF. DNA of the CDR3: TGCGCCAACCAGGGGGACGCCGGAACTAGCACAGATACGCAGTATTTT.

The chain couples TRBV19 to TRBJ2-3; TRBD1 aligns across 9 bases. Unmatched junction bases numbered 6, after V lost 6 bases and J lost 5 bases. The length of the CDR3 is 14 residues. The germline CDR1 and CDR2 sequences are LNHDA and SQIVND (reference sequence). CDR3 nucleotides: TGTGCCAGTAGCGACAGGGGGGCGGGAGATACGCAGTATTTT. It codes for CASSDRGAGDTQYF.

This clone was counted only a few times. The chain carries TRBV19 and TRBJ2-5; 9 bases are shared with TRBD1. Per the germline V gene, CDR1 is LNHDA and CDR2 is SQIVND (reference sequence). V was clipped by 3 bases and J by 5 bases; unmatched bases: 10. The CDR3 consists of 16 residues. CDR3 DNA sequence: TGTGCCAGTAGTATCGTTACGGGGACAGGGCGTGAGACCCAGTACTTC. Protein product: CASSIVTGTGRETQYF.

This chain joins TRBV7-3 and TRBJ2-5, with 8 bases fitting TRBD2. Germline values: CDR1 SGHTA, CDR2 FQGTGA. The CDR3 runs to 16 residues. Losses at the gene ends were 0 bases for V and 2 bases for J; bases not matched to a gene: 5. In DNA form, the CDR3 reads TGTGCCAGCAGCTTAACTAGGGCTAGCGGGCAAGAGACCCAGTACTTC. Its protein product is CASSLTRASGQETQYF.

This rearrangement joins TRBV5-1 to TRBJ2-2; tentative D call: TRBD1 (5 bases). Trimming cost V 4 bases and J 0 bases, with 10 bases left between them. The CDR3 is 15 residues long. Germline V gene data show CDR1 as SGHRS and CDR2 as YFSETQ. CDR3 protein: CASSQTAPNTGELFF. The CDR3 DNA sequence: TGCGCCAGCAGCCAGACAGCCCCGAACACCGGGGAGCTGTTTTTT.

This chain links TRBV5-4 with TRBJ1-6, with D uncertain. The V end was cut by 0 bases, the J end by 8 bases, with 9 bases between. Germline loops: CDR1 SGHNT, CDR2 YYREEE (reference sequence). The CDR3 runs 14 residues. CDR3 residues: CASSLGGGDSPLHF. The CDR3 DNA sequence: TGTGCCAGCAGCTTGGGAGGCGGGGATTCACCCCTCCACTTT.

The chain combines TRBV7-2 with TRBJ2-7, with 7 bases fitting TRBD1. V was pared by 5 bases and J by 6 bases, with 13 bases of the junction left unmatched. The germline V gene encodes CDR1 SGHTA and CDR2 FQGNSA. There are 15 residues in the CDR3. The CDR3: CASSPRALDRREQYF. The CDR3 nucleotides are TGTGCCAGCAGCCCAAGGGCGTTGGACAGGCGCGAGCAGTACTTC.

This clone turned up a few times. The V call is TRBV7-2, the J call TRBJ2-3, with a possible D match to TRBD2 (6 bases). Germline V gives CDR1 SGHTA, CDR2 FQGNSA. The CDR3 length is 13 residues. The V end lost 1 base, the J end lost 9 bases, and 11 bases lay between the germline ends. CDR3 sequence reads: CASSLGAGRTQYF. The CDR3 nucleotides read TGTGCCAGCAGCTTAGGTGCGGGGCGGACGCAGTATTTT.

This sequence joins TRBV7-2 and TRBJ1-2, with a tentative D call TRBD1 (5 bases). Germline CDR1 reads SGHTA; CDR2 reads FQGNSA. The CDR3 extends over 15 amino acids. The V and J ends lost 0 bases and 7 bases respectively, with 15 bases between them. The CDR3 loop reads CASSLAETVGSGYTF. CDR3 bases: TGTGCCAGCAGCTTAGCCGAGACAGTGGGCTCTGGCTACACCTTC.

This clone has only a few counts. Distinct nucleotide sequences in the sample also encode this CDR3. This rearrangement joins TRBV4-1 to TRBJ2-5; 11 bases fit TRBD2. Trimming took 1 base from V and 4 from J; bases not matched to a gene: 8. Germline CDR1 MGHRA, CDR2 YSYEKL. This CDR3 has 17 amino acids. The CDR3 here is CASSQGRSSGGGETQYF. CDR3 bases: TGCGCCAGCAGCCAAGGTCGGAGTAGCGGGGGGGGAGAGACCCAGTACTTC.

This clone has just a few counts. The chain carries TRBV5-4 and TRBJ1-5; D uncertain. The V gene lost 4 bases and the J gene lost 2 bases, with 13 bases spanning the gap. Germline CDR1 SGHNT, CDR2 YYREEE (reference sequence). The CDR3 is 15 residues long. This chain's CDR3 is CASSTEPGGNQPQHF. For the CDR3, the DNA is TGTGCCAGCAGCACTGAACCCGGAGGCAATCAGCCCCAGCATTTT.